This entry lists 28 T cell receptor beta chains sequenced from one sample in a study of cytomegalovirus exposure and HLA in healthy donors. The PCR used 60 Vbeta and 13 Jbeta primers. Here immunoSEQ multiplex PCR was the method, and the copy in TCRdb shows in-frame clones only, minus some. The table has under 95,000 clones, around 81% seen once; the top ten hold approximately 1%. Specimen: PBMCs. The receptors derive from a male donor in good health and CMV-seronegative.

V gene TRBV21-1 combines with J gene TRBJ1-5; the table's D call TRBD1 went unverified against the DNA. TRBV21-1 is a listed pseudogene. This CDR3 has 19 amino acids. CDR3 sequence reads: CASSVPGTGTSTGNQPQHF. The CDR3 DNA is TGTGCCAGCAGCGTTCCCGGGACAGGCACATCTACGGGCAATCAGCCCCAGCATTTT.

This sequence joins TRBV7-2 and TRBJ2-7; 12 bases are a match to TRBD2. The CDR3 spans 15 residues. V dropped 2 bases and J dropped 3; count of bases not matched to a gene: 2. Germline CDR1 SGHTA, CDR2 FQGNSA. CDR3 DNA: TGTGCCAGCAGCTTACGACTAGCGGGGGACTACGAGCAGTACTTC. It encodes CASSLRLAGDYEQYF.

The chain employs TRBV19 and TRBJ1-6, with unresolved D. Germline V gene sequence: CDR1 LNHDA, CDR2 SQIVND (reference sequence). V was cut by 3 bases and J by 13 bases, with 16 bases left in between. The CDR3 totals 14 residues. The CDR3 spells CASSIWEEDAPLHF. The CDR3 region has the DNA TGTGCCAGTAGTATTTGGGAGGAGGACGCGCCCCTCCACTTT. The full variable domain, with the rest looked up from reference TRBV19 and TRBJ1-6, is DGGITQSPKYLFRKEGQNVTLSCEQNLNHDAMYWYRQDPGQGLRLIYYSQIVNDFQKGDIAEGYSVSREKKESFPLTVTSAQKNPTAFYLCASSIWEEDAPLHFGNGTRLTVT.

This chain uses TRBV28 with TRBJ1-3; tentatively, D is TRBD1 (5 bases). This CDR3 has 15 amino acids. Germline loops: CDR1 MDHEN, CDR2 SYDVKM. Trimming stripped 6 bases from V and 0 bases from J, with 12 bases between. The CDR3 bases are TGTGCCAGCAGCAGAACACAGGTCTCTGGAAACACCATATATTTT. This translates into CASSRTQVSGNTIYF.

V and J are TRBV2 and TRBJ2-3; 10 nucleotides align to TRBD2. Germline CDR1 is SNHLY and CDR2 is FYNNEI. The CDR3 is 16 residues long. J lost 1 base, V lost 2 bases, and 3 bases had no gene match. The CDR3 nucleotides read TGTGCCAGCAGTGAATGGCTAGCGGGAGGCACAGATACGCAGTATTTT. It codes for CASSEWLAGGTDTQYF. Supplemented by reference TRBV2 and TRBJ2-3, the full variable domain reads EPEVTQTPSHQVTQMGQEVILRCVPISNHLYFYWYRQILGQKVEFLVSFYNNEISEKSEIFDDQFSVERPDGSNFTLKIRSTKLEDSAMYFCASSEWLAGGTDTQYFGPGTRLTVL.

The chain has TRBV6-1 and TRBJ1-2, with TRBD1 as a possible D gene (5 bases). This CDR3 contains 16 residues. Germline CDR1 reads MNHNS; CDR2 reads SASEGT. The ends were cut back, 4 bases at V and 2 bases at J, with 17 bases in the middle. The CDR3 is CASSAMLAGPNYGYTF. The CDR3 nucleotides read TGTGCCAGCAGTGCGATGCTAGCGGGACCCAACTATGGCTACACCTTC.

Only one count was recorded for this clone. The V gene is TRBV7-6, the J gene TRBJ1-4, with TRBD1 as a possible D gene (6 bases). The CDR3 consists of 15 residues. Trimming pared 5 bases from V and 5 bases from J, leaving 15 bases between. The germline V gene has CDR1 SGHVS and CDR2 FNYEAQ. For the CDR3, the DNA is TGTGCCAGCAGCCTTAGACAGGTCCCAAATGAAAAACTGTTTTTT. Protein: CASSLRQVPNEKLFF.

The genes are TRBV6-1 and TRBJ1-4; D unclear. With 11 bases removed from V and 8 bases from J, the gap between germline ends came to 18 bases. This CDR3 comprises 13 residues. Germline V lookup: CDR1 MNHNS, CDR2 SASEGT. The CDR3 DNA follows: TGTGCCGGGTCGAGGGAACCCAGAGAAAAACTGTTTTTT. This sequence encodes CAGSREPREKLFF.

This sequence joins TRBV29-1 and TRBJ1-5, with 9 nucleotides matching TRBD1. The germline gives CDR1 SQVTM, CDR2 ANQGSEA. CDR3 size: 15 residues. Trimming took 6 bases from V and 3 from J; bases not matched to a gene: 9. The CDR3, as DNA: TGCAGCGTCGGCCTCGGGACAGGGAACAATCAGCCCCAGCATTTT. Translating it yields CSVGLGTGNNQPQHF.

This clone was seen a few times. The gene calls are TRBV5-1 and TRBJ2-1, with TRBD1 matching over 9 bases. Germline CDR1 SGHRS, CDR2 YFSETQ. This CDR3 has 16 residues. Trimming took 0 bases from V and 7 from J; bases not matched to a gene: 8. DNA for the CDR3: TGCGCCAGCAGCTTGGAACAGGGGGCCCCGGGGAATGAGCAGTTCTTC. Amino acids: CASSLEQGAPGNEQFF.

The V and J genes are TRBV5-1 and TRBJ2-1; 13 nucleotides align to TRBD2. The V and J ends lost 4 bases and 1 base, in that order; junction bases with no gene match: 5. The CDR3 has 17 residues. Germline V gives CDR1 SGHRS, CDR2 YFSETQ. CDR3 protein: CASSPGLAGWSYNEQFF. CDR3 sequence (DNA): TGCGCCAGCAGCCCGGGACTAGCGGGATGGTCCTACAATGAGCAGTTCTTC.

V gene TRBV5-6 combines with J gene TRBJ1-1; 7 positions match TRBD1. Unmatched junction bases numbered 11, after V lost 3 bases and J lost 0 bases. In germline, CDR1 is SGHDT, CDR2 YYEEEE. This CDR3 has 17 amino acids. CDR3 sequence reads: CASSSPTTGNMNTEAFF. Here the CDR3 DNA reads TGTGCCAGCAGCTCACCTACGACAGGGAACATGAACACTGAAGCTTTCTTT.

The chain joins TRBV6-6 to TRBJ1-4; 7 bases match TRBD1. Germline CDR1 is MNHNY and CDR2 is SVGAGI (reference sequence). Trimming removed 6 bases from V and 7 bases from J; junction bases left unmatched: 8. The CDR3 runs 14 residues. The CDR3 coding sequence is TGTGCCAGCAGAGACAGGGTGGGTCTTGAAAAACTGTTTTTT. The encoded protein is CASRDRVGLEKLFF.

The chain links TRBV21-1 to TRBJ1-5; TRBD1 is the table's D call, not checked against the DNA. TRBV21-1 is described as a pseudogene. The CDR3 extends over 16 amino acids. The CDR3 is CASSKVTGQKNQPQHF. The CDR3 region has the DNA TGTGCCAGCAGCAAAGTAACAGGGCAGAAAAATCAGCCCCAGCATTTT.

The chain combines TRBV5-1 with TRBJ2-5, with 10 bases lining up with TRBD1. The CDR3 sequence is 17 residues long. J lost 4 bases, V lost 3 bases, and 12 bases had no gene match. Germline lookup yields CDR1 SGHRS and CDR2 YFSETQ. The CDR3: CASSSPRQGARGETQYF. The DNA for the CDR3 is TGCGCCAGCAGCTCCCCCCGACAGGGGGCTCGGGGAGAGACCCAGTACTTC.

The CDR3 region has the DNA TGTGCCATCAGTGAGTTAGGACAGGCCGCTGAGACAGATACGCAGTATTTT. It is translated as CAISELGQAAETDTQYF. The J gene is TRBJ2-3, the V gene TRBV10-3; 7 positions match TRBD1. The CDR3 sequence is 17 residues long. The trim removed 1 base at V and 3 bases at J, leaving 10 bases unmatched. Germline CDR1 reads ENHRY; CDR2 reads SYGVKD.

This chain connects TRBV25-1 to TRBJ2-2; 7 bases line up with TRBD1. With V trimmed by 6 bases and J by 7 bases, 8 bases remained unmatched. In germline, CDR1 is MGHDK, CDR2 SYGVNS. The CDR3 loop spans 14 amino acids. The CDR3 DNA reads TGTGCCAGCAGGACACAGGGGTTTAGCGGGGAGCTGTTTTTT. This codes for CASRTQGFSGELFF.

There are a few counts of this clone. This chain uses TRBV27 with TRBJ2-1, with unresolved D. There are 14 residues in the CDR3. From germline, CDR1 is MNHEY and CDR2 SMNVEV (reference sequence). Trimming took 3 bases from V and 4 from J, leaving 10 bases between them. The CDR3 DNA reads TGTGCCAGCAGTTTCTTGCAGTCTTACAATGAGCAGTTCTTC. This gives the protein CASSFLQSYNEQFF.

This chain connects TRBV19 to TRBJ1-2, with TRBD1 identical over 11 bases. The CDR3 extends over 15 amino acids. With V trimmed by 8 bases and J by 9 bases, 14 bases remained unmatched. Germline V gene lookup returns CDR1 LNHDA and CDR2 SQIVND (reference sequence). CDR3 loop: CASARDRGRGASYTF. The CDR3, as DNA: TGTGCCAGTGCTCGGGACAGGGGGAGGGGAGCTAGCTACACCTTC.

Here the CDR3 reads CASSIRPALGGEQYF. CDR3 DNA sequence: TGTGCCAGTAGTATTCGACCCGCTTTAGGAGGCGAGCAGTACTTC. V gene TRBV19 combines with J gene TRBJ2-7; TRBD2 might be the D (5 bases). Trimming shortened V by 3 bases and J by 6 bases, and 18 bases separated the two germline ends. Germline V gene lookup returns CDR1 LNHDA and CDR2 SQIVND (reference sequence). The CDR3 consists of 15 residues.

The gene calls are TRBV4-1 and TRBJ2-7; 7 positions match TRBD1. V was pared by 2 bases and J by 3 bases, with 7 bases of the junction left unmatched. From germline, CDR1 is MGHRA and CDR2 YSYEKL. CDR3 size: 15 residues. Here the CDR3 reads CASSQQTGNLYEQYF. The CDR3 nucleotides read TGCGCCAGCAGCCAACAGACAGGGAATCTCTACGAGCAGTACTTC.

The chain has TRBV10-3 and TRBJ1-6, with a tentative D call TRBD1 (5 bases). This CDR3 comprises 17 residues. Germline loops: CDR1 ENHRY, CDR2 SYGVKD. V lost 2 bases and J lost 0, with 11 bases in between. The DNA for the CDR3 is TGTGCCATCAGTGAGGGCAGGGCGAGCTCCTATAATTCACCCCTCCACTTT. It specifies CAISEGRASSYNSPLHF.

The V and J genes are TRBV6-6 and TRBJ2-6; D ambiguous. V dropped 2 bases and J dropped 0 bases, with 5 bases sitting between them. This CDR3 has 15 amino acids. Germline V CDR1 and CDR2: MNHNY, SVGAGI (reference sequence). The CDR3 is CASSYEDSGANVLTF. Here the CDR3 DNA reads TGTGCCAGCAGTTACGAGGACTCTGGGGCCAACGTCCTGACTTTC.

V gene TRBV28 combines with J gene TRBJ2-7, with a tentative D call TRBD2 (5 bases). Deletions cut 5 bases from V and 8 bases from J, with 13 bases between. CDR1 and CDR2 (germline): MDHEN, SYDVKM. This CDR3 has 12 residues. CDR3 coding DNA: TGTGCCAGCAGTCGGCGGGCCGCCAAGCAGTACTTC. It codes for CASSRRAAKQYF.

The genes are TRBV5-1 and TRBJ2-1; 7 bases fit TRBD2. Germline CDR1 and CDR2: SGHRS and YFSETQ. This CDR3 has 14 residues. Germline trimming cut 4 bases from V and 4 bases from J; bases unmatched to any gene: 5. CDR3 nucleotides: TGCGCCAGCAGCCAGCCGGGACTATACAATGAGCAGTTCTTC. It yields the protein CASSQPGLYNEQFF. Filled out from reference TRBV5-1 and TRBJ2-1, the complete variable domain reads KAGVTQTPRYLIKTRGQQVTLSCSPISGHRSVSWYQQTPGQGLQFLFEYFSETQRNKGNFPGRFSGRQFSNSRSEMNVSTLELGDSALYLCASSQPGLYNEQFFGPGTRLTVL.

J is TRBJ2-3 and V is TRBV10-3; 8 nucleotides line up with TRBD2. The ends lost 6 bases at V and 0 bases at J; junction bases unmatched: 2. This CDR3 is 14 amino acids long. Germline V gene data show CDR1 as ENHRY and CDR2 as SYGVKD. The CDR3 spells CAIRREASTDTQYF. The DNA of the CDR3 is TGTGCCATCAGGCGGGAGGCCAGCACAGATACGCAGTATTTT.

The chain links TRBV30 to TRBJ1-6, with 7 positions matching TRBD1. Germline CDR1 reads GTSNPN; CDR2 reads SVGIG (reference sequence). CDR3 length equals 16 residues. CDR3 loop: CATEQGSSPYNSPLHF. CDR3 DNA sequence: TGTGCTACCGAACAGGGGTCTAGTCCTTATAATTCACCCCTCCACTTT.

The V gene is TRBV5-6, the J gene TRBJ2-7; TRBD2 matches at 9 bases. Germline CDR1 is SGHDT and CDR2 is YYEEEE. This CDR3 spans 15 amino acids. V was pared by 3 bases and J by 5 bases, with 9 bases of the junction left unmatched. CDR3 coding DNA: TGTGCCAGCAGCTCACTGCGGGGGGGCCTCGACGAGCAGTACTTC. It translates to CASSSLRGGLDEQYF.